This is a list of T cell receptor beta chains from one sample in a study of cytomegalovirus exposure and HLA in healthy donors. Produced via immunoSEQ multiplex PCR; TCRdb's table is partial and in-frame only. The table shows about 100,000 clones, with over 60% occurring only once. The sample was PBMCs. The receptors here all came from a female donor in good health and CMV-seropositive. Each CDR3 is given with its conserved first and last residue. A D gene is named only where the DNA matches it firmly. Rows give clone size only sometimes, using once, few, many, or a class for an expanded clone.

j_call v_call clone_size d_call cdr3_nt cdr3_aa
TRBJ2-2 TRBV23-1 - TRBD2 TGCGCCAGCAGTCGTACGGGGCGGGAGGACACCGGGGAGCTGTTTTTT CASSRTGREDTGELFF
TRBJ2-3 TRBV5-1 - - TGCGCCAGCAGCTTGGACATGACAGATACGCAGTATTTT CASSLDMTDTQYF
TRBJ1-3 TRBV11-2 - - TGTGCCAGCAGCCGTGTTAGCTCTGGAAACACCATATATTTT CASSRVSSGNTIYF
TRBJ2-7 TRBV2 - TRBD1 TGTGCCAGCAGTCGACAGGGGGCCTACGAGCAGTACTTC CASSRQGAYEQYF
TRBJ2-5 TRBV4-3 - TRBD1 TGCGCCAGCAGCCGCGGACAGGGGGCTGAGACCCAGTACTTC CASSRGQGAETQYF
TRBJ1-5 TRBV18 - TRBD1 TGTGCCAGCTCACCGATAGGACAGGGTCCCCAGCCCCAGCATTTT CASSPIGQGPQPQHF
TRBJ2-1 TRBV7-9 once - TGTGCCAGCAGCCCCCCCGTGGCGGGCTACAATGAGCAGTTCTTC CASSPPVAGYNEQFF
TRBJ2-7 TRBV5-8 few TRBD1 TGTGCCAGCGCAGAACAGGGGGTGTGGGAGCAGTACTTC CASAEQGVWEQYF
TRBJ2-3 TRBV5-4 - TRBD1 TGTGCCAGCAGTACTGGACAGGGCGCAGATACGCAGTATTTT CASSTGQGADTQYF
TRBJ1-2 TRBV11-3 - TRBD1 TGTGCCGAACAACTCGGAGGGGGCTGGGGTGGCTACACCTTC CAEQLGGGWGGYTF
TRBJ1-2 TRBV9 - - TGTGCCAGCAGCGGGACAGTGACTCTCGGCTACACCTTC CASSGTVTLGYTF
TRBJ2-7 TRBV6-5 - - TGTGCCAGCAGTTACGGAGAAGAAATAGACTACGAGCAGTACTTC CASSYGEEIDYEQYF
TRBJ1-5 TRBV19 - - TGTGCCAGTAGCACGACAGGAATCAATCAGCCCCAGCATTTT CASSTTGINQPQHF
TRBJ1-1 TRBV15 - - TGTGCCACCAGCAGAGATCGAGCAGGATTGAACACTGAAGCTTTCTTT CATSRDRAGLNTEAFF
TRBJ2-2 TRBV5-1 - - TGCGCCAGCAGCTTGGGGGGGGACCCCAACACCGGGGAGCTGTTTTTT CASSLGGDPNTGELFF
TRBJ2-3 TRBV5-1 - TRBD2 TGCGCCAGCAGCTTGCATCCCCCCCGCGGGAGGGGGGTAGATACGCAGTATTTT CASSLHPPRGRGVDTQYF
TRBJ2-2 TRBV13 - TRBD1 TGTGCCAGCAGCTTCCCCGGGACAGGGAGCACCGGGGAGCTGTTTTTT CASSFPGTGSTGELFF
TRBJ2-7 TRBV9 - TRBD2 TGTGCCAGCAGCGTAGGTGGGGGATTGGGAGGGTACGAGCAGTACTTC CASSVGGGLGGYEQYF
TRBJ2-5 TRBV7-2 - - TGTGCCAGCAGCGGCTCCAGGGTTGGGGAGACCCAGTACTTC CASSGSRVGETQYF
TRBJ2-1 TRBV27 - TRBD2 TGTGCCAGCAGTACGACTAGCGGGGGTTGGGATGAGCAGTTCTTC CASSTTSGGWDEQFF
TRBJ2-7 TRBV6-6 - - TGTGCCAGCACCCCCGAAAGGGGCGAGCAGTACTTC CASTPERGEQYF
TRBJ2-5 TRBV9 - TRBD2 TGTGCCAGCAGCGTAGAGGCTAGCGGATACCAAGAGACCCAGTACTTC CASSVEASGYQETQYF
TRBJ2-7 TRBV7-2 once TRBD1 TGTGCCAGCAGCTTCCTGGACAGGGGGCTAGACGAGCAGTACTTC CASSFLDRGLDEQYF
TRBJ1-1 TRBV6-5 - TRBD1 TGTGCCAGCAGTTACCCGCAGGGGGCTATGACTGAAGCTTTCTTT CASSYPQGAMTEAFF
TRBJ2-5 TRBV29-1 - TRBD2 TGCAGCGTTGAACGTGGGACTAGCGGTAGGGAGACCCAGTACTTC CSVERGTSGRETQYF
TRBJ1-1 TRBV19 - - TGTGCCAGTAGCGACAAAATGAACACTGAAGCTTTCTTT CASSDKMNTEAFF
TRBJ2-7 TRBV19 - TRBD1 TGTGCCAGTAGTATCGTGGGGACAGTCTCCTACGAGCAGTACTTC CASSIVGTVSYEQYF
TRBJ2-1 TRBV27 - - TGTGCCAGCAGTGTACGGAGCGGCAATGAGCAGTTCTTC CASSVRSGNEQFF
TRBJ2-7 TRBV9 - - TGTGCCAGCAGCGTAGCTCCTAGCCACGAGCAGTACTTC CASSVAPSHEQYF
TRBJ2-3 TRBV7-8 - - TGTGCCAGCAGCTTAGTTACATCCACAGATACGCAGTATTTT CASSLVTSTDTQYF
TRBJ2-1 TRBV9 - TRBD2 TGTGCCAGCAGCTTGGGACTAGCGGGGACATACAATGAGCAGTTCTTC CASSLGLAGTYNEQFF
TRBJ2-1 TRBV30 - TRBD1 TGTGCCGTAAGACAGGGGGCGGACAATGAGCAGTTCTTC CAVRQGADNEQFF
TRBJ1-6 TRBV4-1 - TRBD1 TGCGCCAGCAGCCAAGAGGGACAGGGAGGGAATTCACCCCTCCACTTT CASSQEGQGGNSPLHF
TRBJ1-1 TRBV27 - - TGTGCCAGCAGTTTCGGCCCAGGGTTTAAGACTGAAGCTTTCTTT CASSFGPGFKTEAFF
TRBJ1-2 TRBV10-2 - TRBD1 TGCGCCAGCTCGCGAGGAAACAGGGGGCTGAGCTATGGCTACACCTTC CASSRGNRGLSYGYTF
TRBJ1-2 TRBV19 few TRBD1 TGTGCCAGTAAAGGGTGGAGGAGGGGGACGTGGACAGGACGAACTAACTATGGCTACACCTTC CASKGWRRGTWTGRTNYGYTF
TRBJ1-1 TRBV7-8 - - TGTGCCAGCAGCTTAGTCAGACTCCCCTGGAACACTGAAGCTTTCTTT CASSLVRLPWNTEAFF